This TCR beta chain came from a study of CD8+CD57+ T cells in acquired aplastic anemia. This clonotype was counted at least ten times. Genomic DNA was employed as the template in profiling TCR beta VDJ and CDR3. TCRdb fed the reads into MiXCR, producing one record per CDR3 protein. The top ten clones hold around 0.82% of a sample with hundreds of thousands of distinct CDR3 sequences, around 30% of them seen once. This CDR3 has 14 amino acids. The V gene lost 2 bases and the J gene lost 1 base, with 8 bases spanning the gap. Per germline, CDR1 MGHDK and CDR2 SYGVNS. Previously, flow cytometry had revealed CD8+CD57+ cell expansion in the patients chosen for sequencing.

The TCR originated in a human donor with aplastic anemia. Sample: sorted CD4+, CD8+, or CD8+CD57+ T cells (not recorded which) from PBMCs. The chain is built from TRBV25-1 and TRBJ2-5; D gene unclear. The CDR3 DNA sequence: TGTGCCAGCAGTGAACCCCGCTCCCAAGAGACCCAGTACTTC. It codes for CASSEPRSQETQYF. Using reference TRBV25-1 and TRBJ2-5 for the parts outside the CDR3, the full variable domain is EADIYQTPRYLVIGTGKKITLECSQTMGHDKMYWYQQDPGMELHLIHYSYGVNSTEKGDLSSESTVSRIRTEHFPLTLESARPSHTSQYLCASSEPRSQETQYFGPGTRLLVL.